This TCR beta chain is from a study of T cells in Graves' hyperthyroidism and ophthalmopathy. Ten or more counts support this clonotype. The antigen is not known. TCR beta CDR3 region amplification was performed from RNA transcripts. The HTBI primer set was used in a first-round RT-PCR of the TCR CDR3. TCRdb called the multiplex PCR reads again in MiXCR, with one record for every CDR3 protein. The sample has about 200,000 distinct CDR3 sequences; about a sixth are singletons. V dropped 7 bases and J dropped 4; count of bases not matched to a gene: 11. In germline, CDR1 is MNHEY, CDR2 SVGEGT. This CDR3 comprises 15 residues. Notes on the study in general: Among clonotypes expanded in thyroid above 0.001, most were also found in blood.

Newly diagnosed hyperthyroidism patients aged 18 to 65 years had disease lasting under 2 months. The TCR sequence derives from a woman aged 45-59 years with Graves' hyperthyroidism. The chain combines TRBV6-2 or TRBV6-3 with TRBJ2-7, with 9 bases fitting TRBD2. Sequencing was carried out using blood. DNA for the CDR3: TGTGCCAGCATCAGAGATAGCGGGAGTTCATACGAGCAGTACTTC. Protein: CASIRDSGSSYEQYF.